The rows below give T cell receptor beta chains drawn from one sample of a study of blood T cell repertoires in COVID-19. Sequenced by immunoSEQ multiplex PCR; TCRdb stores in-frame clones only, minus some. Among approximately 360,000 clones listed, over 75% were seen once. Material for sequencing was PBMCs or T cells enriched from blood (not recorded which). Receptors originate from a man aged 35 to 55 in a cohort exposed to, infected with or recovered from COVID-19 (not recorded which). Each CDR3 is given with its conserved first and last residue. The D gene is left open where the match is weak. A clone size is listed for some rows: how often the clone was seen (once, few, many), or a class if it is expanded.

CDR3: CASRSDRPLSNTEAFF
DNA: TGCGCCAGCAGGTCGGACAGGCCCCTTTCGAACACTGAAGCTTTCTTT
D: TRBD1
size: .
V: TRBV10-1
J: TRBJ1-1

CDR3: CASSTGTGSDTQYF
DNA: TGTGCCAGCAGTACCGGGACAGGGTCAGATACGCAGTATTTT
D: TRBD1
size: .
V: TRBV13
J: TRBJ2-3

CDR3: CASSFGGKTDTQYF
DNA: TGTGCCAGCAGCTTTGGCGGGAAGACAGATACGCAGTATTTT
D: .
size: once
V: TRBV11-3
J: TRBJ2-3

CDR3: CAWRRTSVAPEVYNEQFF
DNA: TGTGCCTGGAGGAGGACTAGCGTTGCGCCGGAGGTCTACAATGAGCAGTTCTTC
D: TRBD2
size: .
V: TRBV30
J: TRBJ2-1

CDR3: CAQTGDNSPLHF
DNA: TGTGCGCAAACAGGGGATAATTCACCCCTCCACTTT
D: TRBD1
size: .
V: TRBV6-6
J: TRBJ1-6

CDR3: CASSAGTGGGYTF
DNA: TGTGCCAGCAGTGCTGGGACAGGGGGCGGCTACACCTTC
D: TRBD1
size: .
V: TRBV2
J: TRBJ1-2

CDR3: CASNDRAAEQYF
DNA: TGTGCCAGCAACGACAGGGCTGCCGAGCAGTACTTC
D: TRBD1
size: few
V: TRBV28
J: TRBJ2-7

CDR3: CASSEAGGWNQPQHF
DNA: TGTGCCAGCAGTGAAGCAGGGGGCTGGAATCAGCCCCAGCATTTT
D: TRBD1
size: .
V: TRBV6-1
J: TRBJ1-5

CDR3: CASSPRQGSSEKLFF
DNA: TGTGCCAGCAGCCCGCGACAGGGATCGAGTGAAAAACTGTTTTTT
D: TRBD1
size: .
V: TRBV5-4
J: TRBJ1-4

CDR3: CASSGRARGDTQYF
DNA: TGTGCCAGCAGCGGCAGGGCTCGGGGGGATACGCAGTATTTT
D: .
size: .
V: TRBV7-3
J: TRBJ2-3

CDR3: CASSSPETSGSGEQRETQYF
DNA: TGTGCCAGCAGCTCCCCGGAAACTAGCGGGAGCGGGGAGCAAAGAGAGACCCAGTACTTC
D: TRBD2
size: .
V: TRBV7-6
J: TRBJ2-5

CDR3: CASSRHPGAGNTIYF
DNA: TGTGCCAGCAGTCGACACCCAGGGGCTGGAAACACCATATATTTT
D: .
size: .
V: TRBV27
J: TRBJ1-3

CDR3: CASSQAAGTSLYF
DNA: TGTGCCAGCAGCCAAGCTGCAGGGACTAGCCTGTACTTC
D: TRBD2
size: .
V: TRBV3-1/TRBV3-2
J: TRBJ2-7

CDR3: CASSLDDRNTGELFF
DNA: TGTGCCAGCAGCTTAGACGACAGGAACACCGGGGAGCTGTTTTTT
D: .
size: .
V: TRBV7-3
J: TRBJ2-2

CDR3: CASRLGQGAQITIYF
DNA: TGTGCCAGCAGGTTGGGACAGGGGGCGCAGATCACCATATATTTT
D: TRBD1
size: .
V: TRBV5-4
J: TRBJ1-3

CDR3: CASSSQAGRGEQFF
DNA: TGTGCCAGCAGTAGCCAGGCGGGGCGGGGTGAGCAGTTCTTC
D: .
size: once
V: TRBV27
J: TRBJ2-1

CDR3: CASSLTITGELFF
DNA: TGCGCCAGCAGCCTCACTATCACCGGGGAGCTGTTTTTT
D: .
size: .
V: TRBV5-1
J: TRBJ2-2

CDR3: CATNPGTGVYEQYF
DNA: TGTGCCACCAATCCCGGGACAGGAGTCTACGAGCAGTACTTC
D: TRBD1
size: .
V: TRBV6-5
J: TRBJ2-7

CDR3: CASGPGLGEKLFF
DNA: TGTGCCAGCGGCCCGGGTCTCGGAGAAAAACTGTTTTTT
D: .
size: .
V: TRBV28
J: TRBJ1-4

CDR3: CASTSGTSGSYEQYF
DNA: TGTGCCAGCACCTCCGGGACTAGCGGTTCCTACGAGCAGTACTTC
D: TRBD2
size: .
V: TRBV11-2
J: TRBJ2-7

CDR3: CASSQDLGSGSEQFF
DNA: TGCGCCAGCAGCCAAGATCTTGGTAGCGGGAGTGAGCAGTTCTTC
D: TRBD2
size: .
V: TRBV4-1
J: TRBJ2-1

CDR3: CASSNGQGARYGYTF
DNA: TGCGCCAGCAGCAACGGACAGGGGGCTCGCTATGGCTACACCTTC
D: TRBD1
size: .
V: TRBV5-1
J: TRBJ1-2

CDR3: CASSLGPLAETQYF
DNA: TGTGCCAGCAGCTTAGGCCCCTTGGCAGAGACCCAGTACTTC
D: .
size: once
V: TRBV7-2
J: TRBJ2-5

CDR3: CASSTTQGLHGYTF
DNA: TGTGCCAGTAGTACGACTCAGGGGTTGCATGGCTACACCTTC
D: .
size: .
V: TRBV19
J: TRBJ1-2

CDR3: CASSFRDRGGYTF
DNA: TGTGCCAGCAGTTTCAGAGACAGGGGTGGCTACACCTTC
D: TRBD1
size: .
V: TRBV27
J: TRBJ1-2

CDR3: CASSIGLAGRETQYF
DNA: TGTGCCAGCTCAATCGGACTAGCGGGAAGGGAGACCCAGTACTTC
D: TRBD2
size: .
V: TRBV18
J: TRBJ2-5

CDR3: CASSLDPGSSPLHF
DNA: TGCGCCAGCAGCTTGGATCCGGGAAGTTCACCCCTCCACTTT
D: .
size: once
V: TRBV5-1
J: TRBJ1-6

CDR3: CATSDREGLGNNEQFF
DNA: TGTGCCACCAGTGATCGAGAGGGACTAGGTAACAATGAGCAGTTCTTC
D: TRBD2
size: .
V: TRBV24-1
J: TRBJ2-1

CDR3: CASSDTGVEKLFF
DNA: TGTGCCAGCAGTGATACAGGGGTGGAAAAACTGTTTTTT
D: TRBD1
size: .
V: TRBV6-1
J: TRBJ1-4

CDR3: CASSRDSSNQPQHF
DNA: TGCGCCAGCAGCAGGGACAGCAGCAATCAGCCCCAGCATTTT
D: TRBD1
size: .
V: TRBV5-1
J: TRBJ1-5

CDR3: CADEPGGTNTGELFF
DNA: TGTGCCGACGAACCCGGGGGGACGAACACCGGGGAGCTGTTTTTT
D: TRBD2
size: .
V: TRBV5-4
J: TRBJ2-2

CDR3: CASGFSQPGMREYF
DNA: TGTGCTAGTGGTTTCTCCCAACCGGGCATGAGGGAGTATTTT
D: .
size: once
V: TRBV12-5
J: TRBJ2-3

CDR3: CASSSQGGQGNTGELFF
DNA: TGTGCCAGCAGTTCACAGGGGGGACAGGGGAACACCGGGGAGCTGTTTTTT
D: TRBD1
size: .
V: TRBV28
J: TRBJ2-2

CDR3: CASSASGAQETQYF
DNA: TGTGCCAGCAGCGCCTCAGGGGCGCAAGAGACCCAGTACTTC
D: .
size: once
V: TRBV7-3
J: TRBJ2-5

CDR3: CAIRSTGRNSPLHF
DNA: TGTGCCATCAGATCGACAGGGCGAAATTCACCCCTCCACTTT
D: TRBD1
size: .
V: TRBV10-3
J: TRBJ1-6

CDR3: CASSSSGGTYNEQFF
DNA: TGTGCCAGCAGCTCTTCGGGCGGGACCTACAATGAGCAGTTCTTC
D: .
size: .
V: TRBV6-5
J: TRBJ2-1

CDR3: CASSNRQGTTTLAQYF
DNA: TGTGCCAGCAGCAACAGACAGGGCACCACTACCCTGGCCCAGTACTTC
D: TRBD1
size: few
V: TRBV5-6
J: TRBJ2-5

CDR3: CASSPGQREKLFF
DNA: TGCGCCAGCAGCCCCGGACAGCGAGAAAAACTGTTTTTT
D: .
size: .
V: TRBV5-1
J: TRBJ1-4

CDR3: CASKALYLHRPQHF
DNA: TGTGCCAGTAAGGCCCTCTATTTGCACAGGCCCCAGCATTTT
D: .
size: .
V: TRBV19
J: TRBJ1-5

CDR3: CSASSGEAPYEQYF
DNA: TGCAGTGCTAGTTCCGGGGAAGCCCCCTACGAGCAGTACTTC
D: .
size: .
V: TRBV20-1
J: TRBJ2-7

CDR3: CASSGVSGGYNEQFF
DNA: TGTGCCAGCAGTGGGGTAAGCGGGGGCTACAATGAGCAGTTCTTC
D: TRBD2
size: once
V: TRBV2
J: TRBJ2-1